Presented here are 32 T cell receptor beta chains from one specimen sequenced in a study of graft-versus-host responses after intestinal transplantation. These receptors' antigens are unknown. The method was immunoSEQ multiplex PCR; TCRdb's version includes in-frame clones alone and lacks a portion of them. Among 99,000 or so clones listed, about 90% were seen once. The source was unstimulated CD4+ T cells sorted from spleen or lymph node cells, collected before intestinal transplant. The receptor source for this set is a human donor who received an intestinal transplant.

The chain employs TRBV7-6 and TRBJ1-3; 9 bases agree with TRBD1. Germline V gives CDR1 SGHVS, CDR2 FNYEAQ. This CDR3 is built from 17 residues. Losses at the gene ends were 5 bases for V and 4 bases for J; bases not matched to a gene: 12. As DNA, the CDR3 is TGTGCCAGCAGCGGAAAGGGGGGGACAGGGACGGGAAACACCATATATTTT. This sequence encodes CASSGKGGTGTGNTIYF.

This clone has a single count. Different DNA sequences within this sample yield the same CDR3. This chain uses TRBV5-1 with TRBJ2-2; possible D gene TRBD2, 7 bases. The germline V gene encodes CDR1 SGHRS and CDR2 YFSETQ. Trimming took off 0 bases at V and 5 bases at J, with 17 bases between the two ends. The CDR3 runs to 17 residues. CDR3 in DNA: TGCGCCAGCAGCTTGGGTCCGGGGGGCGAAGGAACCGGGGAGCTGTTTTTT. Protein: CASSLGPGGEGTGELFF.

V usage is TRBV9 and J usage is TRBJ2-3; D is undetermined. The CDR3 has 18 residues. Looked up from germline, CDR1 is SGDLS and CDR2 is YYNGEE. Trimming took 0 bases from V and 3 from J, leaving 20 bases between them. CDR3 region: CASSVGGAASSLTDTQYF. In DNA form, the CDR3 reads TGTGCCAGCAGCGTAGGAGGAGCCGCCTCGAGCCTGACAGATACGCAGTATTTT.

This chain connects TRBV13 to TRBJ1-6; 7 bases are shared with TRBD1. The V and J ends lost 2 bases and 6 bases, in that order; junction bases with no gene match: 13. CDR3 size: 18 residues. Germline loops: CDR1 PRHDT, CDR2 FYEKMQ (reference sequence). CDR3 DNA sequence: TGTGCCAGCAGCTTAATGAGGTACAGGGGAGGGGGTAATTCACCCCTCCACTTT. It codes for CASSLMRYRGGGNSPLHF. The complete variable domain, with remaining parts taken from reference TRBV13 and TRBJ1-6, reads AAGVIQSPRHLIKEKRETATLKCYPIPRHDTVYWYQQGPGQDPQFLISFYEKMQSDKGSIPDRFSAQQFSDYHSELNMSSLELGDSALYFCASSLMRYRGGGNSPLHFGNGTRLTVT.

The V gene is TRBV7-9, the J gene TRBJ1-1, with D maybe TRBD1 (5 bases). V shed 0 bases and J shed 5 bases, with 7 bases lying between them. Looked up from germline, CDR1 is SEHNR and CDR2 is FQNEAQ (reference sequence). The CDR3 covers 13 residues. CDR3 loop: CASSLAGDTEAFF. DNA of the CDR3: TGTGCCAGCAGCTTAGCGGGGGATACTGAAGCTTTCTTT.

The gene calls are TRBV5-1 and TRBJ2-7; 9 bases fit TRBD2. J lost 4 bases, V lost 3 bases, and 14 bases had no gene match. CDR3 length: 17 amino acids. The V gene's germline CDR1 is SGHRS and CDR2 YFSETQ. CDR3 coding DNA: TGCGCCAGCAGCTCCGGACTAGCGAGTGGAGTCAATTACGAGCAGTACTTC. Amino acids: CASSSGLASGVNYEQYF.

This clone was observed once. The rearrangement joins TRBV6-6 to TRBJ2-2, with 7 bases fitting TRBD1. The CDR3 is made up of 14 amino acids. Germline values: CDR1 MNHNY, CDR2 SVGAGI (reference sequence). With V trimmed by 3 bases and J by 3 bases, 1 base remained unmatched. The CDR3 loop reads CASSYQGDTGELFF. In DNA form, the CDR3 reads TGTGCCAGCAGTTATCAGGGGGACACCGGGGAGCTGTTTTTT.

V and J are TRBV7-9 and TRBJ1-2; D unclear. Germline-derived CDR1 and CDR2 are SEHNR and FQNEAQ (reference sequence). The CDR3 has 13 amino acids. V was pared by 3 bases and J by 3 bases, with 8 bases between. CDR3 bases: TGTGCCAGCAGCTTGAGGGTCGACTATGGCTACACCTTC. Its translation is CASSLRVDYGYTF.

As for this clone: The sample contains more than one DNA sequence encoding this CDR3. The chain couples TRBV15 to TRBJ2-7, with 7 bases lining up with TRBD2. The CDR3 contains 16 residues. In germline, CDR1 is LNHNV, CDR2 YYDKDF (reference sequence). Trimming removed 3 bases from V and 2 bases from J; junction bases left unmatched: 10. CDR3 region: CATSRSSGKGPYEQYF. The CDR3 bases are TGTGCCACCAGCAGGTCAAGCGGGAAAGGACCCTACGAGCAGTACTTC.

The chain recombines TRBV9 with TRBJ1-6, with D perhaps TRBD1 (6 bases). Per the germline V gene, CDR1 is SGDLS and CDR2 is YYNGEE. CDR3 length: 15 residues. Trimming left V 3 bases short and J 5 bases short, with 12 bases between. The CDR3 here is CASSGGQRHNSPLHF. In DNA form, the CDR3 reads TGTGCCAGCAGCGGCGGACAGCGCCATAATTCACCCCTCCACTTT.

The CDR3 bases are TGTGCCAGCAGCGTAACGGGGTTACTATACAATGAGCAGTTCTTC. Encoded protein: CASSVTGLLYNEQFF. The chain joins TRBV9 to TRBJ2-1, with D possibly being TRBD2 (5 bases). With 1 base removed from V and 4 bases from J, the gap between germline ends came to 12 bases. The germline V gene has CDR1 SGDLS and CDR2 YYNGEE. The CDR3 length is 15 residues.

V gene TRBV28 combines with J gene TRBJ2-5, with no clear D. The V end lost 5 bases, the J end lost 5 bases, and 21 bases lay between the germline ends. CDR1 and CDR2 (germline): MDHEN, SYDVKM. The CDR3 covers 16 residues. The CDR3: CASSQTPEVVKETQYF. In DNA, the CDR3 is TGTGCCAGCAGTCAAACCCCCGAGGTGGTAAAGGAGACCCAGTACTTC.

The genes are TRBV4-1 and TRBJ2-5; 12 positions agree with TRBD1. CDR1 MGHRA and CDR2 YSYEKL come from the germline V gene. V shed 5 bases, J shed 1 base, and the junction held 2 bases outside the gene matches. This CDR3 contains 15 residues. In nucleotides, the CDR3 is TGCGCCAGCAGCGGGGACAGGGGGCCCCAAGAGACCCAGTACTTC. Its protein is CASSGDRGPQETQYF.

This chain joins TRBV6-5 and TRBJ2-7; D may be TRBD1 (6 bases). Trimming left V 10 bases short and J 0 bases short, with 16 bases between. This CDR3 comprises 14 residues. CDR1 is MNHEY and CDR2 is SVGAGI in the germline V gene. The chain's CDR3 is CATNRDTSSYEQYF. The CDR3 coding sequence is TGTGCCACTAACCGGGACACGAGCTCCTACGAGCAGTACTTC.

This chain links TRBV5-6 with TRBJ2-7; 10 positions agree with TRBD2. V lost 0 bases and J lost 4; bases outside the gene matches: 1. CDR1 and CDR2 (germline): SGHDT, YYEEEE. The CDR3 runs to 14 residues. Here the CDR3 reads CASSLGTSGYEQYF. CDR3 in DNA: TGTGCCAGCAGCTTGGGGACTAGCGGATACGAGCAGTACTTC.

V is TRBV6-6 and J is TRBJ1-5; D is undetermined. The V end was cut by 2 bases, the J end by 7 bases, with 12 bases between. Germline lookup yields CDR1 MNHNY and CDR2 SVGAGI (reference sequence). The CDR3 has 14 amino acids. The CDR3 spells CASSYDGVRQPQHF. The CDR3, as DNA: TGTGCCAGCAGTTACGATGGGGTACGGCAGCCCCAGCATTTT.

The chain employs TRBV19 and TRBJ2-1, with D uncertain. Germline V CDR1 and CDR2: LNHDA, SQIVND (reference sequence). V was shortened by 2 bases and J by 5 bases, with 10 bases between the two germline ends. The CDR3 spans 14 residues. This CDR3 is CASSISYLDNEQFF. The CDR3, as DNA: TGTGCCAGTAGTATAAGTTACCTTGACAATGAGCAGTTCTTC.

The rearrangement uses TRBV4-2 and TRBJ1-4; D gene uncertain. V dropped 6 bases and J dropped 0 bases, with 5 bases sitting between them. CDR3 length equals 13 residues. The germline V gene has CDR1 LGHNA and CDR2 YNFKEQ. In nucleotides, the CDR3 is TGTGCCAGCAGGGGCCCAACTAATGAAAAACTGTTTTTT. As protein: CASRGPTNEKLFF.

V usage is TRBV7-3 and J usage is TRBJ2-1, with no clear D. The CDR3 runs to 15 residues. The germline V gene encodes CDR1 SGHTA and CDR2 FQGTGA. Trimming cost V 1 base and J 0 bases, with 7 bases left between them. The CDR3 DNA is TGTGCCAGCAGCTTAAGGGGTCTCTCCTACAATGAGCAGTTCTTC. Its protein product is CASSLRGLSYNEQFF. Looking up the rest from reference TRBV7-3 and TRBJ2-1 gives the full variable domain: GAGVSQTPSNKVTEKGKYVELRCDPISGHTALYWYRQSLGQGPEFLIYFQGTGAADDSGLPNDRFFAVRPEGSVSTLKIQRTERGDSAVYLCASSLRGLSYNEQFFGPGTRLTVL.

The chain has TRBV7-9 and TRBJ2-5; no clear D gene. The CDR3 extends over 15 amino acids. The V and J ends lost 7 bases and 2 bases respectively, with 17 bases between them. Germline V gene lookup returns CDR1 SEHNR and CDR2 FQNEAQ (reference sequence). CDR3 DNA: TGTGCCAGCATAGGTACCATCGGCCATCAAGAGACCCAGTACTTC. Translating it yields CASIGTIGHQETQYF.

V and J are TRBV7-9 and TRBJ2-1; the match to TRBD2 covers 13 bases. Per germline, CDR1 SEHNR and CDR2 FQNEAQ (reference sequence). The CDR3 contains 15 residues. Losses at the gene ends were 5 bases for V and 8 bases for J; bases not matched to a gene: 6. In nucleotides, the CDR3 is TGTGCCAGCAGCCCCGGGACTAGCGGGAACGATGAGCAGTTCTTC. As protein: CASSPGTSGNDEQFF.

This chain uses TRBV6-5 with TRBJ1-2, with TRBD1 identical over 7 bases. V dropped 8 bases and J dropped 3; count of bases not matched to a gene: 3. CDR3 length: 12 amino acids. Germline assignment: CDR1 MNHEY and CDR2 SVGAGI. CDR3: CASRQGDYGYTF. In DNA, the CDR3 is TGTGCCAGCCGACAGGGCGACTATGGCTACACCTTC.

The CDR3 reads CASSLAGAQDEAFF. The DNA for the CDR3 is TGTGCCAGCAGCTTAGCGGGGGCCCAGGATGAAGCTTTCTTT. The chain joins TRBV7-9 to TRBJ1-1; maybe TRBD1 (6 bases). Between the trimmed V and J ends, which lost 0 bases and 7 bases, there was a span of 12 bases. Germline CDR1 SEHNR, CDR2 FQNEAQ (reference sequence). This CDR3 comprises 14 residues.

The chain joins TRBV6-5 to TRBJ1-2; D ambiguous. Germline assignment: CDR1 MNHEY and CDR2 SVGAGI. There are 14 residues in the CDR3. V lost 0 bases and J 5 bases, leaving 10 bases between the germline ends. The DNA of the CDR3 is TGTGCCAGCAGTTACTCGCGCAGCTTTTATGGCTACACCTTC. The encoded protein is CASSYSRSFYGYTF.

DNA of the CDR3: TGTGCCAGCTCGGGGCAGGGGGATGGCAATCAGCCCCAGCATTTT. Amino acids: CASSGQGDGNQPQHF. V and J are TRBV6-6 and TRBJ1-5; 7 bases are a match to TRBD1. This CDR3 is built from 15 residues. CDR1 is MNHNY, CDR2 SVGAGI, per germline (reference sequence). J was trimmed by 2 bases and V by 8 bases; bases with no gene match: 9.

This clone was picked up one time. V gene TRBV6-1 combines with J gene TRBJ1-2; D unresolved. Trimming removed 3 bases at V and 6 bases at J, with 17 bases between. CDR1 MNHNS and CDR2 SASEGT come from the germline V gene. The CDR3 sequence is 15 residues long. DNA of the CDR3: TGTGCCAGCAGTGAGAATCTTGGTGGCTACGATGGCTACACCTTC. Its translation: CASSENLGGYDGYTF.

This chain uses TRBV4-1 with TRBJ2-1; D might be TRBD1 or TRBD2, each matching 5 bases. Looked up from germline, CDR1 is MGHRA and CDR2 is YSYEKL. The CDR3 totals 17 residues. V gave up 8 bases and J gave up 0 bases, with 20 bases separating them. The CDR3 DNA reads TGCGCCAGCCGTTTGGTTTGGAAGGGGACCTCCTACAATGAGCAGTTCTTC. Translated, it gives CASRLVWKGTSYNEQFF.

This clone has more than one count but fewer than ten. V is TRBV6-5 and J is TRBJ1-2, with D perhaps TRBD1 (6 bases). The V gene's germline CDR1 is MNHEY and CDR2 SVGAGI. Trimming left V 8 bases short and J 7 bases short, with 11 bases between. The CDR3 is 11 amino acids. For the CDR3, the DNA is TGTGCCAGCTCAGGGGAGGGTGGCTACACCTTC. This encodes CASSGEGGYTF.

This chain uses TRBV25-1 with TRBJ2-3, with a tentative D call TRBD2 (6 bases). Germline lookup yields CDR1 MGHDK and CDR2 SYGVNS. The CDR3 consists of 15 residues. The V end lost 1 base, the J end lost 6 bases, and 14 bases lay between the germline ends. Here the CDR3 DNA reads TGTGCCAGCAGTGAATTGAACGGGGGACGGGATACGCAGTATTTT. This encodes CASSELNGGRDTQYF.

About this clone: The same CDR3 can be traced to other DNA sequences in this sample. This chain uses TRBV7-3 with TRBJ2-3; TRBD2 might be the D (6 bases). V lost 3 bases and J lost 0, with 7 bases in between. CDR1 is SGHTA and CDR2 is FQGTGA in the germline V gene. The CDR3 length is 14 residues. The CDR3 loop is CASSLGTSTDTQYF. The CDR3, as DNA: TGTGCCAGCAGCTTGGGGACTAGCACAGATACGCAGTATTTT.

This clone was detected once. This chain joins TRBV28 and TRBJ1-2, with 9 bases lining up with TRBD1. The V and J ends lost 7 bases and 5 bases, in that order; junction bases with no gene match: 11. CDR1 is MDHEN and CDR2 is SYDVKM in the germline V gene. CDR3 length equals 15 residues. The CDR3 bases are TGTGCCAGCAACCTCCTATCCGGGACAGGGTATGGCTACACCTTC. Its translation: CASNLLSGTGYGYTF.

This clone has a single count. The chain is built from TRBV5-1 and TRBJ2-1, with D hard to call. Germline V gives CDR1 SGHRS, CDR2 YFSETQ. The CDR3 has 11 amino acids. V was clipped by 3 bases and J by 5 bases, with 3 bases between them. The CDR3 spells CASSWNNEQFF. Here the CDR3 DNA reads TGCGCCAGCAGCTGGAACAATGAGCAGTTCTTC.